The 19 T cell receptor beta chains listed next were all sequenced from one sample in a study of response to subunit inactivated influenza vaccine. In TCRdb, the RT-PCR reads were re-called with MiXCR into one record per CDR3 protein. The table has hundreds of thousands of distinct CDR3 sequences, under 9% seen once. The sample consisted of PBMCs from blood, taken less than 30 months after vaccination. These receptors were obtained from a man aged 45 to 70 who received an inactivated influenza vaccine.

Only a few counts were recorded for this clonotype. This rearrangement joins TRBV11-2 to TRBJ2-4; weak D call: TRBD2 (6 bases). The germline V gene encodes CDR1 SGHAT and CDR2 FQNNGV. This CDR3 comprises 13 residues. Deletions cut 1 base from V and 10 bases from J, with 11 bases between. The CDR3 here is CASSLVLASIQYF. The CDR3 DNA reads TGTGCCAGCAGCTTAGTTCTAGCGTCAATTCAGTACTTC.

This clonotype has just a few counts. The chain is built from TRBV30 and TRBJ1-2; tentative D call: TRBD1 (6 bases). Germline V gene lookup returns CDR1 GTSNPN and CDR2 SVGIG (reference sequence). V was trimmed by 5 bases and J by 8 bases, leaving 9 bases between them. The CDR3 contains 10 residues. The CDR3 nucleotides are TGTGCCTGGTTTGGGGGCGGCTACACCTTC. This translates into CAWFGGGYTF.

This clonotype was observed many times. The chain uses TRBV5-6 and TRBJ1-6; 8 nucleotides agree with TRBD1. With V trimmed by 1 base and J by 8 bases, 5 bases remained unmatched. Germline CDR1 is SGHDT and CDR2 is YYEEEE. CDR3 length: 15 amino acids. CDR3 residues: CASSLSGGYHSPLHF. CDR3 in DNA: TGTGCCAGCAGCTTGTCAGGGGGCTACCATTCACCCCTCCACTTT.

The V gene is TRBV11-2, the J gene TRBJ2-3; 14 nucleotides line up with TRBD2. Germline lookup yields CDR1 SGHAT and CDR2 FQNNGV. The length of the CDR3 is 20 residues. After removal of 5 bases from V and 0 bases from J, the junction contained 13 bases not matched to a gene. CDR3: CASSPLRTSGGPPSTDTQYF. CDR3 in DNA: TGTGCCAGCAGCCCTCTCAGGACTAGCGGGGGGCCCCCCAGCACAGATACGCAGTATTTT. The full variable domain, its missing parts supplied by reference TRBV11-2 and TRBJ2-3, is EAGVAQSPRYKIIEKRQSVAFWCNPISGHATLYWYQQILGQGPKLLIQFQNNGVVDDSQLPKDRFSAERLKGVDSTLKIQPAKLEDSAVYLCASSPLRTSGGPPSTDTQYFGPGTRLTVL.

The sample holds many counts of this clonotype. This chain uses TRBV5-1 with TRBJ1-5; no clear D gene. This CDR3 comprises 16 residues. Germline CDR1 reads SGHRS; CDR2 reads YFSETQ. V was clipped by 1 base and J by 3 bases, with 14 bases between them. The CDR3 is CASSLRTEIVNQPQHF. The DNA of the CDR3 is TGCGCCAGCAGCTTGAGAACGGAAATTGTCAATCAGCCCCAGCATTTT.

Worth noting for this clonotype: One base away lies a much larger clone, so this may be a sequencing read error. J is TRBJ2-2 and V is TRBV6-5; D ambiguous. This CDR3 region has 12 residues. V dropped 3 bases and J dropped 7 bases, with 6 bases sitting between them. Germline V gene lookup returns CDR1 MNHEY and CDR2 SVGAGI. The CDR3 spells CASSYIGGELFF. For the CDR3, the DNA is TGTGCCAGCAGTTATATCGGCGGGGAGCTGTTTTTT.

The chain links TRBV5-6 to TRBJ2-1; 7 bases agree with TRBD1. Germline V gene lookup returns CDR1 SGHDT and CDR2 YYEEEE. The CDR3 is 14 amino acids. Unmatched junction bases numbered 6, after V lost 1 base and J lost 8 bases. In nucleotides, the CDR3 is TGTGCCAGCAGCTTGAAGACAGGGAAGGATGAGCAGTTCTTC. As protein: CASSLKTGKDEQFF.

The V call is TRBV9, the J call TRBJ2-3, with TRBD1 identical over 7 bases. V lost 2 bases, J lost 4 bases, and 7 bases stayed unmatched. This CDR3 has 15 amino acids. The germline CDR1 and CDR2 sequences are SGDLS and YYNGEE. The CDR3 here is CASSVTGVVADTQYF. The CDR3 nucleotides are TGTGCCAGCAGCGTTACAGGGGTTGTTGCAGATACGCAGTATTTT.

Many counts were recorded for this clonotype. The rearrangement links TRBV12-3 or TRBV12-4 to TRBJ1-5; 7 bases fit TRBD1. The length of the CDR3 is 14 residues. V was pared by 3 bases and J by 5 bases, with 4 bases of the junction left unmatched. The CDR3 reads CASSLTGRHQPQHF. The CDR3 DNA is TGTGCCAGCAGTTTGACAGGGAGGCATCAGCCCCAGCATTTT.

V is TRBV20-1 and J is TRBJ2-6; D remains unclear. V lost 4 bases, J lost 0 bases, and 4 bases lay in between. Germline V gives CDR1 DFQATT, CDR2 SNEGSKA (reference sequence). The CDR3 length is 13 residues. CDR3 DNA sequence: TGCAGTGCTATTCCCTCTGGGGCCAACGTCCTGACTTTC. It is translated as CSAIPSGANVLTF.

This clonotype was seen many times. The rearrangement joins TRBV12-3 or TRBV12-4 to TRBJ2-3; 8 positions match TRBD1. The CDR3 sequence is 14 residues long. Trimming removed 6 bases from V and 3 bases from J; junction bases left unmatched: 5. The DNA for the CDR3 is TGTGCCAGCAGAAACAGGGGGTATACAGATACGCAGTATTTT. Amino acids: CASRNRGYTDTQYF.

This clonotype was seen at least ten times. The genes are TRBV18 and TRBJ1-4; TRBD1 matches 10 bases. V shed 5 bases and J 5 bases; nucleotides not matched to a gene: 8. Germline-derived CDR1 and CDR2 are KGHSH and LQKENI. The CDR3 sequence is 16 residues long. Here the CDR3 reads CASSMTGTGVNEKLFF. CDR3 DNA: TGTGCCAGCTCAATGACCGGGACAGGGGTCAATGAAAAACTGTTTTTT.

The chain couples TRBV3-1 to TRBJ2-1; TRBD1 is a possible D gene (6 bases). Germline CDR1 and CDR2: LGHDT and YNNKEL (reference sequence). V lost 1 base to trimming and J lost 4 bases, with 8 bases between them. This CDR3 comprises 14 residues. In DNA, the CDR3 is TGTGCCAGCAGCCAAGGGACAGTTTACAATGAGCAGTTCTTC. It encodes CASSQGTVYNEQFF.

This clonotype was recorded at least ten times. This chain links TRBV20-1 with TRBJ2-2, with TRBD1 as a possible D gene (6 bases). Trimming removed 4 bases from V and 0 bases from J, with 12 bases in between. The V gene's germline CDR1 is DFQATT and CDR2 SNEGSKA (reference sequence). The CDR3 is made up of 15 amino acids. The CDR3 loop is CSATQQGANTGELFF. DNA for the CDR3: TGCAGTGCTACCCAACAGGGTGCGAACACCGGGGAGCTGTTTTTT.

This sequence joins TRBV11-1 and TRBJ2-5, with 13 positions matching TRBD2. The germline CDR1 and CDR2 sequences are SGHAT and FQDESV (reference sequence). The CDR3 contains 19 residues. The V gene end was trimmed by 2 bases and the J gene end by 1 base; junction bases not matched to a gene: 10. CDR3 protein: CASSLLGLAGDSIQETQYF. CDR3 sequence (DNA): TGTGCCAGCAGCTTACTAGGACTAGCGGGAGACTCAATCCAAGAGACCCAGTACTTC.

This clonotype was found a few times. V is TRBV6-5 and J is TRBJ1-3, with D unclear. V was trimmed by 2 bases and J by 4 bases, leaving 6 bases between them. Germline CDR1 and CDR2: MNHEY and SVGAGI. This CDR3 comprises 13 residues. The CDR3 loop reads CASSYIGGNTIYF. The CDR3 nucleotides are TGTGCCAGCAGTTACATTGGGGGAAACACCATATATTTT.

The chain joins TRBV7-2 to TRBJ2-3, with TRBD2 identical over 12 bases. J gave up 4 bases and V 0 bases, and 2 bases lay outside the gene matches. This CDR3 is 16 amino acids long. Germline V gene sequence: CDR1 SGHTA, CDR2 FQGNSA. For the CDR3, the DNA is TGTGCCAGCAGCTTAGCTCTAGCGGGGGGGCCAGATACGCAGTATTTT. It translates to CASSLALAGGPDTQYF.

CDR3 in amino acids: CAISAKDREGELFF. CDR3 DNA: TGTGCCATCAGCGCCAAGGACAGGGAAGGGGAGCTGTTTTTT. The chain carries TRBV10-3 and TRBJ2-2; 8 bases are shared with TRBD1. From germline, CDR1 is ENHRY and CDR2 SYGVKD. Germline trimming cut 6 bases from V and 8 bases from J; bases unmatched to any gene: 8. This CDR3 has 14 residues.

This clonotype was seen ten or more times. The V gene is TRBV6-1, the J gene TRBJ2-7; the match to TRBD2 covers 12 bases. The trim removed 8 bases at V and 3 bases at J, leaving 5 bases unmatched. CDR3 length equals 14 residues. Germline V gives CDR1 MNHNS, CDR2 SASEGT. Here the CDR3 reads CASGLTSGSYEQYF. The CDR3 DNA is TGTGCCAGCGGGCTGACTAGCGGGAGCTACGAGCAGTACTTC.